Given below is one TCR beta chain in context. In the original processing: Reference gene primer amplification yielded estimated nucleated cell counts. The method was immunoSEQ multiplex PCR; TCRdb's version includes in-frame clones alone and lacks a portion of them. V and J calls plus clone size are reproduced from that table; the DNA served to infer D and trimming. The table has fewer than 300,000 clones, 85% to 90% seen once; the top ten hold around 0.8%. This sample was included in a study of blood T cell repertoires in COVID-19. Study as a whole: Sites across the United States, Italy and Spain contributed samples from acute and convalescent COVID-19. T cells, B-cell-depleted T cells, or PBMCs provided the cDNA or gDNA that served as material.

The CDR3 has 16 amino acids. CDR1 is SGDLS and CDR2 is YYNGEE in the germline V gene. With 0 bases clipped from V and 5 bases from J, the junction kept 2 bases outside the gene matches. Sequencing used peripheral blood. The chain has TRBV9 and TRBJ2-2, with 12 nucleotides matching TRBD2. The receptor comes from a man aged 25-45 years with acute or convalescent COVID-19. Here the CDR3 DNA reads TGTGCCAGCAGCGTAGGCCTAGCGGGAGGGACCGGGGAGCTGTTTTTT. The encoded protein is CASSVGLAGGTGELFF. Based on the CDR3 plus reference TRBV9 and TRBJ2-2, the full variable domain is DSGVTQTPKHLITATGQRVTLRCSPRSGDLSVYWYQQSLDQGLQFLIQYYNGEERAKGNILERFSAQQFPDLHSELNLSSLELGDSALYFCASSVGLAGGTGELFFGEGSRLTVL.